This entry is about one T cell receptor (beta chain). Its binding antigen is unknown. The record has no base qualities; no much larger clone is one base away. The sample is drawn from a study of T cell responses to AZD1222 COVID-19 vaccine (dated by TCRdb to about 2021). With regard to the full study: A total of 233 trial participants underwent TCR sequencing, of whom under 220 had received two doses of AZD1222 and some 25 had received two doses of the MenACWY control vaccine. Trial participants were enrolled into age subgroups of 18-55, 56-69 and 70-plus years, which contained 148, 28 and 57 TCR-sequenced participants, respectively. Study-wide findings and limitations: No day 14 peak-response samples were available, so repertoires were characterized only after the peak T cell response. Nearly half of unique spike-specific TCRs reportedly recognized epitopes outside regions mutated in the B.1.351 and B.1.1.7 variants. Conclusions about previously exposed vaccinees are limited, since just six or seven AZD1222 recipients were seropositive for SARS-CoV-2 at baseline. After two AZD1222 doses, spike-specific TCR breadth and depth were significantly higher than at day 0 and than in MenACWY recipients. Vaccine-associated CD4 TCRs spanned the whole spike protein, with dominant responses in regions 160-218 and 743-854. In the small 56-69-year group, the increase in depth fell short of significance, most likely because of low power. Participants were mostly white British, with more females than males. The authors suggested clonal diversity may have been underestimated.

Interpreted using the paper, the time point label stands for: about 28 days (+/-7) after the second vaccine dose. AZD1222 recipients given second doses at about 4 weeks or at about 12 weeks were pooled, since spike-specific TCR depth and breadth were not found to differ between the two schedules. Samples from vaccinated people were obtained from the UK trials COV001 and COV002, which included a single-blind randomized controlled phase 2/3 trial of AZD1222 (ChAdOx1 nCoV-19) in healthy adults. For TCRbeta chain sequencing, PBMC samples were collected from trial participants at day 0 and at day 28 after the second dose. The cysteine opens and the phenylalanine closes a CDR3 of 14 amino acids. Just the 42-base CDR3 DNA is kept, in frame starting at base 1. Via the germline V gene, CDR1 is SQVTM and CDR2 ANQGSEA. Cut back by 4 bases and 10 bases, the V and J ends lie 20 bases apart. The CDR3 regions of human TCRbeta chains were analyzed by immunosequencing. On the study's bioinformatics: TCRs in the repertoires were matched against a reference library of SARS-CoV-2-specific TCRs that had been generated with the MIRA antigen-specificity platform. Breadth was defined as the fraction of unique TCRs that were SARS-CoV-2-associated. Depth was defined as the fraction of total T cells that were SARS-CoV-2-associated. Using the MIRA data, every spike-specific TCR was mapped to the spike region that the TCR reacted to and assigned to either a CD4 or a CD8 class. Log10-transformed breadth and depth values were compared by one-way ANOVA with Sidak's multiple comparisons tests. The table comes from immuneACCESS by way of TCRdb, which keeps in-frame sequences with V and J called. Part of the clones is missing from these tables; in studies checked, under half for an unresolved V gene and the rest for unknown reasons. D and trimming come from the DNA, and the V and J calls and clone size come from that table. Within this sample are about 150,000 clones, with 85% to 90% of them counted one time only. 8% to 10% of the sample is in the top ten clones.

Recombination joined TRBV29-1 with TRBJ2-1; TRBD2 could be the D gene, as 6 bases match. The sample in question was peripheral blood, obtained 28 days after the second AZD1222 dose. The clonotype was recovered from an adult who received the AZD1222 COVID-19 vaccine. The bases are TGCAGCGTTGTTCTCGACGGGAGACCGTTCGAGCAGTTCTTC. It codes for CSVVLDGRPFEQFF.